The clone carrying this T cell receptor beta chain was detected a few times. The germline V gene encodes CDR1 MDHEN and CDR2 SYDVKM. The CDR3 covers 16 residues. V was trimmed by 3 bases and J by 10 bases, leaving 25 bases between them. The sample comes from a study of cytotoxic CD8 clonotypes in ibrutinib-treated CLL. Study-level background: Included were some eleven relapsed/refractory and about 15 treatment-naive patients, of whom some 17 were IGHV unmutated.

Clones were read by immunoSEQ multiplex PCR, and TCRdb kept only the in-frame ones, dropping some. The sample contains fewer than 300,000 clones, approximately 79% of which appear only once. This specimen was PBMCs, taken at disease progression, from a patient treated with ibrutinib. The chain carries TRBV28 and TRBJ2-7; D gene uncertain. This TCR was recovered from a human donor with chronic lymphocytic leukemia. The chain's CDR3 is CASSFGGTLTRTKQYF. The CDR3 region has the DNA TGTGCCAGCAGTTTTGGTGGAACCCTAACTCGCACTAAACAGTACTTC. The full variable domain, its missing parts supplied by reference TRBV28 and TRBJ2-7, is DVKVTQSSRYLVKRTGEKVFLECVQDMDHENMFWYRQDPGLGLRLIYFSYDVKMKEKGDIPEGYSVSREKKERFSLILESASTNQTSMYLCASSFGGTLTRTKQYFGPGTRLTVT.